This TCR beta chain was documented in a study of cytomegalovirus exposure and HLA in healthy donors. Study background: A preliminary data release comprised tens of millions of unique TCRs obtained from HLA-typed donors.

General study points: As a later analysis showed, several of the most significant clusters appeared to be linked to common viral pathogens. What a later analysis reportedly showed was that an Asian-associated ancestry cluster had fewer N-insertions than the approximately 700-donor mean. CMV serostatus was the only recorded immune exposure for donors.

As concerns this clone: No antigen is known for it.

The PCR was carried out with 60 Vbeta primers and 13 Jbeta primers. Repertoires were generated with immunoSEQ multiplex PCR, while TCRdb's copy carries only in-frame clones and drops some. The sample has a few hundred thousand clones; approximately 84% are singletons. The CDR3 is made up of 12 amino acids. Germline CDR1 is GTSNPN and CDR2 is SVGIG (reference sequence). V lost 8 bases and J lost 4, with 14 bases in between. The TCR originated in a woman in her thirties or forties in good health and CMV-seropositive. Sequenced material: PBMCs. This chain links TRBV30 with TRBJ2-5; maybe TRBD1 (5 bases). The CDR3: CALDQGGETQYF. CDR3 in DNA: TGTGCCCTGGACCAGGGTGGAGAGACCCAGTACTTC. Full variable domain (outside the CDR3, taken from reference TRBV30 and TRBJ2-5): SQTIHQWPATLVQPVGSPLSLECTVEGTSNPNLYWYRQAAGRGLQLLFYSVGIGQISSEVPQNLSASRPQDRQFILSSKKLLLSDSGFYLCALDQGGETQYFGPGTRLLVL.